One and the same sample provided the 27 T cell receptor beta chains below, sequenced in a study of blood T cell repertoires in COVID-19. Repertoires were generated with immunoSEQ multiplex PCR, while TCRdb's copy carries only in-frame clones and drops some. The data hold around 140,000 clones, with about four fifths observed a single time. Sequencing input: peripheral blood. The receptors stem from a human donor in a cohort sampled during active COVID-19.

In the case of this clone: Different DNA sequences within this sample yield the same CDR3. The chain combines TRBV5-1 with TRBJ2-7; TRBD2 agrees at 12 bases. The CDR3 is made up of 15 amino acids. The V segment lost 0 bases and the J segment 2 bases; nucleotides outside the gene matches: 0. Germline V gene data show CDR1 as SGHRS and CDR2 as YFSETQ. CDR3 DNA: TGCGCCAGCAGCTTGGGACTAGCGGGAGCCTACGAGCAGTACTTC. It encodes CASSLGLAGAYEQYF.

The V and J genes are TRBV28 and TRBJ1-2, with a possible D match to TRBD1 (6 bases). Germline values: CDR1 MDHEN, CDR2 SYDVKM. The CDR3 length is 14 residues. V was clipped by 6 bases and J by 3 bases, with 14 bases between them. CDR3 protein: CASRPQGGHYGYTF. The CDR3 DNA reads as TGTGCCAGCAGGCCACAGGGCGGGCACTATGGCTACACCTTC.

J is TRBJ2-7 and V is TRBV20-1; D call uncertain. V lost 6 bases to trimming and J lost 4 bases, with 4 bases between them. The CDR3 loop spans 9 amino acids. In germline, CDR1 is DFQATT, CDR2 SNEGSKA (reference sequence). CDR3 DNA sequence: TGCAGTGCCACATACGAGCAGTACTTC. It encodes CSATYEQYF.

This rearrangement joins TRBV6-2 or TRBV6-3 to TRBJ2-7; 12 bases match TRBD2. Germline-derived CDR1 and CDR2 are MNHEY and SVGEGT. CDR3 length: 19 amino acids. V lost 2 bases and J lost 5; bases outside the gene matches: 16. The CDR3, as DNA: TGTGCCAGCAGTTACCGTCGACTAGCGGGAGCGTTCTCCGGGGACGAGCAGTACTTC. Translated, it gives CASSYRRLAGAFSGDEQYF.

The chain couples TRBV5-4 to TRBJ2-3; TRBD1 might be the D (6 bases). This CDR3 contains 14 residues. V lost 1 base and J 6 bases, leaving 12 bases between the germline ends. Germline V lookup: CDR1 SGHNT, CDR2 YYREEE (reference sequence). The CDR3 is CASSLRGNTDTQYF. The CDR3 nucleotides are TGTGCCAGCAGCTTGAGGGGGAATACGGATACGCAGTATTTT. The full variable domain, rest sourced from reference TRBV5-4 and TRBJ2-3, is ETGVTQSPTHLIKTRGQQVTLRCSSQSGHNTVSWYQQALGQGPQFIFQYYREEENGRGNFPPRFSGLQFPNYSSELNVNALELDDSALYLCASSLRGNTDTQYFGPGTRLTVL.

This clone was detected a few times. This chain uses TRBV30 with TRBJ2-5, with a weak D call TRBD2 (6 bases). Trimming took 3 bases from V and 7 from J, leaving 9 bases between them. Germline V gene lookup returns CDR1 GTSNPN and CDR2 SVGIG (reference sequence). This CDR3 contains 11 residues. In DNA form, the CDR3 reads TGTGCCTGGAGGGGGGGAGGGACCCAGTACTTC. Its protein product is CAWRGGGTQYF.

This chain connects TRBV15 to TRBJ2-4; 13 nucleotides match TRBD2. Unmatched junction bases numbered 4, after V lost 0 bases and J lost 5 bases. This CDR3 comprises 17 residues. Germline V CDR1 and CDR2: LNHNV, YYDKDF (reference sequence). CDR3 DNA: TGTGCCACCAGCAGAGAGGGACTAGCGGGGCCTCAAAACATTCAGTACTTC. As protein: CATSREGLAGPQNIQYF. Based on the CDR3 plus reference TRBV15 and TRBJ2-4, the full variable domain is DAMVIQNPRYQVTQFGKPVTLSCSQTLNHNVMYWYQQKSSQAPKLLFHYYDKDFNNEADTPDNFQSRRPNTSFCFLDIRSPGLGDTAMYLCATSREGLAGPQNIQYFGAGTRLSVL.

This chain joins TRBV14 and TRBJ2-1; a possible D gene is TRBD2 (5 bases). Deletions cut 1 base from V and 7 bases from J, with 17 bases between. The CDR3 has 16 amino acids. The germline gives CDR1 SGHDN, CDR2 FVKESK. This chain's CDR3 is CASSQGGSGSQNEQFF. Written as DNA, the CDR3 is TGTGCCAGCAGCCAAGGAGGATCGGGGTCACAAAATGAGCAGTTCTTC. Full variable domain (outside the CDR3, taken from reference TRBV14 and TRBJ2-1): EAGVTQFPSHSVIEKGQTVTLRCDPISGHDNLYWYRRVMGKEIKFLLHFVKESKQDESGMPNNRFLAERTGGTYSTLKVQPAELEDSGVYFCASSQGGSGSQNEQFFGPGTRLTVL.

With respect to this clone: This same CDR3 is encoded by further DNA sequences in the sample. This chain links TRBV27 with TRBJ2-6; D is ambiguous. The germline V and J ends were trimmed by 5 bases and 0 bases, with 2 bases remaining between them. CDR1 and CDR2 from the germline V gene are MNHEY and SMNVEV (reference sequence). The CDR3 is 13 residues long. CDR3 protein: CASSLSGANVLTF. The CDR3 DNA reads TGTGCCAGCAGTCTCTCTGGGGCCAACGTCCTGACTTTC. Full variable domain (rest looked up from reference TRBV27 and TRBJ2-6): EAQVTQNPRYLITVTGKKLTVTCSQNMNHEYMSWYRQDPGLGLRQIYYSMNVEVTDKGDVPEGYKVSRKEKRNFPLILESPSPNQTSLYFCASSLSGANVLTFGAGSRLTVL.

The CDR3 DNA follows: TGTGCCAGCACCCCTTCTCTAGGGGCTAGCTATGGCTACACCTTC. Protein sequence: CASTPSLGASYGYTF. The chain is built from TRBV28 and TRBJ1-2, with a tentative D call TRBD1 (5 bases). Trimming took 7 bases from V and 4 from J, leaving 19 bases between them. Germline V gene lookup returns CDR1 MDHEN and CDR2 SYDVKM. This CDR3 region has 15 residues.

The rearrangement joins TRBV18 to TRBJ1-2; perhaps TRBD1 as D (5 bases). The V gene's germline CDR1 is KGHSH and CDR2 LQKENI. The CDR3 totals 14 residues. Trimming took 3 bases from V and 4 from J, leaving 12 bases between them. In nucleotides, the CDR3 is TGTGCCAGCTCACCGGGGGGGAGTCCCTATGGCTACACCTTC. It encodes CASSPGGSPYGYTF.

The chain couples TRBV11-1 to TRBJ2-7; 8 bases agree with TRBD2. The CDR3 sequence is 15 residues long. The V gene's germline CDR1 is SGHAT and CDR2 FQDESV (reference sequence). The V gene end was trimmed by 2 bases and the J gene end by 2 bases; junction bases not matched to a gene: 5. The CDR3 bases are TGTGCCAGCAGCTTATCGAGCGGGAGTGCCTACGAGCAGTACTTC. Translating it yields CASSLSSGSAYEQYF.

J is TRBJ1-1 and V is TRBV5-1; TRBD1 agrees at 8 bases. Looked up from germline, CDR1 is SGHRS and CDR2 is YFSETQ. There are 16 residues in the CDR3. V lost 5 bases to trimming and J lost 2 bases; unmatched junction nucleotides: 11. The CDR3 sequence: CASRRDRTWGNTEAFF. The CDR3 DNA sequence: TGCGCCAGCAGGAGGGACAGGACTTGGGGAAACACTGAAGCTTTCTTT.

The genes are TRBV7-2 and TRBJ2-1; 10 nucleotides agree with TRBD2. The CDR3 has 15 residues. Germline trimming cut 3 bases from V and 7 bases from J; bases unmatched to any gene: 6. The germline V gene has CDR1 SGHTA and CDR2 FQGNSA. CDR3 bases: TGTGCCAGCAGCTTTCTAGCGGGAGAAGGGAATGAGCAGTTCTTC. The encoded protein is CASSFLAGEGNEQFF.

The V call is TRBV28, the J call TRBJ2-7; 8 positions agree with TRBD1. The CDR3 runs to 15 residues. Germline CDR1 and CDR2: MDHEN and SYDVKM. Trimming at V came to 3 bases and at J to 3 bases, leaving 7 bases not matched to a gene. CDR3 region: CASSLGQGAFYEQYF. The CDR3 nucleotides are TGTGCCAGCAGTTTGGGCCAGGGGGCGTTCTACGAGCAGTACTTC.

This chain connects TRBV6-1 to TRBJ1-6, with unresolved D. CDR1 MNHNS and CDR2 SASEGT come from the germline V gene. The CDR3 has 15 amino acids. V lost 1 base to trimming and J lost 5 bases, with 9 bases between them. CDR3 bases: TGTGCCAGCAGTGAAGGGCTTGCGGATAATTCACCCCTCCACTTT. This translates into CASSEGLADNSPLHF.

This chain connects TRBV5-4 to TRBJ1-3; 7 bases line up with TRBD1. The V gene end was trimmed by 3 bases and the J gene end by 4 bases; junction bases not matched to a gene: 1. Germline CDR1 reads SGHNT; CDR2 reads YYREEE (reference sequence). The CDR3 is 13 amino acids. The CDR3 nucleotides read TGTGCCAGCAGCTCGGACAGGGGAAACACCATATATTTT. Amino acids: CASSSDRGNTIYF.

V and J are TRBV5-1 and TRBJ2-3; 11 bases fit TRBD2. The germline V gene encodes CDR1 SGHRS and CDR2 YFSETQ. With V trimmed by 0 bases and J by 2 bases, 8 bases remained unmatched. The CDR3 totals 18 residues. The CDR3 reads CASSLVLAGASSTDTQYF. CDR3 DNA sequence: TGCGCCAGCAGCTTGGTACTAGCGGGAGCGTCGTCCACAGATACGCAGTATTTT. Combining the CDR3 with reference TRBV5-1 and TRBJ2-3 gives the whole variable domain KAGVTQTPRYLIKTRGQQVTLSCSPISGHRSVSWYQQTPGQGLQFLFEYFSETQRNKGNFPGRFSGRQFSNSRSEMNVSTLELGDSALYLCASSLVLAGASSTDTQYFGPGTRLTVL.

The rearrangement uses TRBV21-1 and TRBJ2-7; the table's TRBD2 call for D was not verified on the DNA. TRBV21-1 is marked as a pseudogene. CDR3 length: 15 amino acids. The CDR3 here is CASSKRLAETYEQYF. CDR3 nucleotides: TGTGCCAGCAGCAAGCGGCTAGCGGAAACCTACGAGCAGTACTTC.

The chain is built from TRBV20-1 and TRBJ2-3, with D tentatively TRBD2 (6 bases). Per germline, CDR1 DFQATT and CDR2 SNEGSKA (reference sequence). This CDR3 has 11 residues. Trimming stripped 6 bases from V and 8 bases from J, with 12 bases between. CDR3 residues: CSAPGRGTQYF. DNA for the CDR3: TGCAGTGCCCCCGGGCGGGGTACGCAGTATTTT.

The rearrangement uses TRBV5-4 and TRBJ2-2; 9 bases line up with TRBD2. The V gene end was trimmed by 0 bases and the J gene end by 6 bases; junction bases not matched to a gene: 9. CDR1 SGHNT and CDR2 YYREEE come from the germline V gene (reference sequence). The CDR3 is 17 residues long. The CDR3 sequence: CASSLVTPSGIPGELFF. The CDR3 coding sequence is TGTGCCAGCAGCTTGGTGACCCCTAGCGGGATCCCCGGGGAGCTGTTTTTT. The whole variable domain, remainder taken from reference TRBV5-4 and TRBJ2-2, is ETGVTQSPTHLIKTRGQQVTLRCSSQSGHNTVSWYQQALGQGPQFIFQYYREEENGRGNFPPRFSGLQFPNYSSELNVNALELDDSALYLCASSLVTPSGIPGELFFGEGSRLTVL.

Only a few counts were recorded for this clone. The CDR3 nucleotides read TGTGCCAGCAGTGTACTATTAGCTTCCTACGAGCAGTACTTC. This translates into CASSVLLASYEQYF. This chain joins TRBV2 and TRBJ2-7; unclear D gene. Germline V gene lookup returns CDR1 SNHLY and CDR2 FYNNEI. The CDR3 has 14 residues. V shed 4 bases and J shed 1 base, with 11 bases lying between them. Full variable domain (missing parts from reference TRBV2 and TRBJ2-7): EPEVTQTPSHQVTQMGQEVILRCVPISNHLYFYWYRQILGQKVEFLVSFYNNEISEKSEIFDDQFSVERPDGSNFTLKIRSTKLEDSAMYFCASSVLLASYEQYFGPGTRLTVT.

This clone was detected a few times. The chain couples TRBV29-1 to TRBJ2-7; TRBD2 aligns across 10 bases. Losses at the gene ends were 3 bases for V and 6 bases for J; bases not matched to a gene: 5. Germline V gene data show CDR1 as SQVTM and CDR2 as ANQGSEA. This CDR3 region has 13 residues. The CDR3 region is CSVDLAGAREQYF. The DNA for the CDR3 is TGCAGCGTTGACCTAGCGGGAGCGCGCGAGCAGTACTTC.

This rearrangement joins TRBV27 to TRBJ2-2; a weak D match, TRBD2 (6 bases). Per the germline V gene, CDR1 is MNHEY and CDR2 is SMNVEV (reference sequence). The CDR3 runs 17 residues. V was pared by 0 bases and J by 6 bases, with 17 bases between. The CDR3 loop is CASSLSYAGMVAGELFF. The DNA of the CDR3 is TGTGCCAGCAGTTTATCGTATGCGGGAATGGTGGCCGGGGAGCTGTTTTTT.

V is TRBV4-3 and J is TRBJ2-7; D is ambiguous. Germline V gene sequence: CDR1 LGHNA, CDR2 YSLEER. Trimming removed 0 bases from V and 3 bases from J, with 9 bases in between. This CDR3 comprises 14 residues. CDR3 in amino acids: CASSQDATNYEQYF. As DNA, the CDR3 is TGCGCCAGCAGCCAAGATGCGACAAACTACGAGCAGTACTTC.

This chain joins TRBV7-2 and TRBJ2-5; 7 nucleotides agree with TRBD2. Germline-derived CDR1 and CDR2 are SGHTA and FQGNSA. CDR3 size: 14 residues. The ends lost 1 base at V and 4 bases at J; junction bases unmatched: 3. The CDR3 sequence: CASSLGLAVETQYF. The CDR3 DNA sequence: TGTGCCAGCAGCTTAGGACTAGCTGTAGAGACCCAGTACTTC.

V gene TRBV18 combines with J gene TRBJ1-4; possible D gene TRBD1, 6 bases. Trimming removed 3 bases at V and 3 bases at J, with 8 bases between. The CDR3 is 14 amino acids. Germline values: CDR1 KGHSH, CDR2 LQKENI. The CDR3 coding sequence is TGTGCCAGCTCACCGGACAGCCCTAATGAAAAACTGTTTTTT. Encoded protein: CASSPDSPNEKLFF.